Listed below are T cell receptor beta chains from one sample, sequenced in a study of breast tumors, draining lymph nodes, adjacent tissues. One entry per CDR3 protein, called by TCRdb with MiXCR from the multiplex PCR reads. The sample includes roughly 16,000 distinct CDR3 sequences, 40% to 65% seen only once; the top ten take over 15%. The specimen sequenced was tumor-adjacent breast tissue. These receptor sequences come from a female donor with breast cancer. Some clones in this sample may be carry-over from other donors' samples. The CDR3 runs from the conserved cysteine through the conserved F or W. D genes are given only for firm matches. Not every row has a clone size; where given, it reads once, few, many or a size class.

CDR3 DNA	CDR3 protein	V gene	J gene	D gene	clone size
TGTGCCAGCAGTCACTCCGGGACTAGCGGGTCTGAGCAGTTCTTC	CASSHSGTSGSEQFF	TRBV6-5	TRBJ2-1	TRBD2	many
TGTGCCAGCAGCCAATCCTCGACAGGGACATACGAGCAGTACTTC	CASSQSSTGTYEQYF	TRBV7-9	TRBJ2-7	TRBD1	.
TGTGCCAGCAGTCGACAGCGGGAGACCCAGTACTTC	CASSRQRETQYF	TRBV7-2	TRBJ2-5	.	.
TGTGCCAGCAGCGTAGGGGCTAGCGGAGGTTCAGATACGCAGTATTTT	CASSVGASGGSDTQYF	TRBV9	TRBJ2-3	TRBD2	.
TGTGCCAGCAGACACCCCACGGCTCTTTCCGGGGCCAACGTCCTGACTTTC	CASRHPTALSGANVLTF	TRBV6-1	TRBJ2-6	.	.
TGTGCCAGCAGCTTGGGAGGAATAGGTCGTGAGCAGTTCTTC	CASSLGGIGREQFF	TRBV11-2	TRBJ2-1	.	many
TGTGCCAGCAGCTTCGGACTAGCGGGCGATGAGCAGTTCTTC	CASSFGLAGDEQFF	TRBV11-3	TRBJ2-1	TRBD2	.
TGCAGTGCCATCATAGCGGGAGGGCCGGTCAATGAGCAGTTCTTC	CSAIIAGGPVNEQFF	TRBV20-1	TRBJ2-1	TRBD2	medium-sized
TGTGCCAGCAGCTTATTTTTACAGACAAGATACAATGAGCAGTTCTTC	CASSLFLQTRYNEQFF	TRBV11-2	TRBJ2-1	.	.
TGCAGTGCTAGGGACAGGTTATCCTATGGCTACACCTTC	CSARDRLSYGYTF	TRBV20-1	TRBJ1-2	TRBD1	.
TGTGCCAGCAGCGCGGAGACAGGGGGCTGGGCTGAAGCTTTCTTT	CASSAETGGWAEAFF	TRBV11-2	TRBJ1-1	TRBD1	.
TGTGCCACCCGAGACCGTAGCACAGATACGCAGTATTTT	CATRDRSTDTQYF	TRBV27	TRBJ2-3	.	many
TGTGCCAGCAGCTTCCTCTCCGGCGAAGCGTACAATGAGCAGTTCTTC	CASSFLSGEAYNEQFF	TRBV7-2	TRBJ2-1	.	medium-sized
TGTGCCAGCAGCCAAAGAATAAACAGGGGGCTGGCCATATATTTT	CASSQRINRGLAIYF	TRBV3-1	TRBJ1-3	TRBD1	many
TGTGCCAGCAGTTTCTTGGTGGGAACAGAGCAGTACTTC	CASSFLVGTEQYF	TRBV28	TRBJ2-7	.	many
TGTGCTATCACCTCCACAGACTCTGGGGCCAACGTCCTGACTTTC	CAITSTDSGANVLTF	TRBV10-3	TRBJ2-6	.	.
TGTGCCAGCAGGACGACAGGGAGCCCCCTTGGCTACACCTTC	CASRTTGSPLGYTF	TRBV11-2	TRBJ1-2	TRBD1	.
TGTGCCAGCAGTCACCCTAGCGGGAGATTCAACAATGAGCAGTTCTTC	CASSHPSGRFNNEQFF	TRBV6-5	TRBJ2-1	TRBD2	.
TGTGCCAGCAGCGGGACAGGGAACACCGGGGAGCTGTTTTTT	CASSGTGNTGELFF	TRBV9	TRBJ2-2	TRBD1	.
TGTGCCAGCAGTAACCGACAGGTCTACTCCTACGAGCAGTACTTC	CASSNRQVYSYEQYF	TRBV12-3/TRBV12-4	TRBJ2-7	.	.
TGTGCCAGCAGTGAACAGACAGGGAAGCCGGAGACCCAGTACTTC	CASSEQTGKPETQYF	TRBV2	TRBJ2-5	TRBD1	.
TGTGCCAGCAGCTGGGGCGGTACTAACTACGGCTACACCTTC	CASSWGGTNYGYTF	TRBV6-5	TRBJ1-2	.	.
TGTGCCAGCAGCCCACGGACGGCCACCTACGAGCAGTACTTC	CASSPRTATYEQYF	TRBV3-1	TRBJ2-7	.	many
TGTGCCACCAGTGATCCAGGACATAAGGGAGAAAAACTGTTTTTT	CATSDPGHKGEKLFF	TRBV24-1	TRBJ1-4	.	.
TGTGCCAGCTCACCACTGGGTGGAGGTTACAATGAGCAGTTCTTC	CASSPLGGGYNEQFF	TRBV18	TRBJ2-1	.	.
TGTGCCAGCAGTGATTCGAGCGCCCTAGCCAAAAACATTCAGTACTTC	CASSDSSALAKNIQYF	TRBV6-1	TRBJ2-4	.	many
TGTGCCAGCAGCTTAGATCGGCTAGCGGGAGTGGAGCAGTACTTC	CASSLDRLAGVEQYF	TRBV11-2	TRBJ2-7	TRBD2	medium-sized
TGTGCTAGCAGCGCTTCCGTATCAGATACGCGGTATTTT	CASSASVSDTRYF	TRBV7-2	TRBJ2-3	.	once
TGTGCCGGATTCCACAGGGGGGTGGATAGCAATCAGCCCCAGCATTTT	CAGFHRGVDSNQPQHF	TRBV30	TRBJ1-5	TRBD1	many